These 4 T cell receptor beta chains were sequenced from one sample in a study of blood T cells in healthy people across ages. A second PCR of 7 to 11 cycles used a sample-barcoded 5' primer and a J-beta primer mix. TCRdb reanalysed the 5' RACE reads using MiXCR and keeps one entry per CDR3 protein. The data show hundreds of thousands of distinct CDR3 sequences, under 50% seen once. The sequenced sample was blood. These receptor sequences come from a man aged 25 to 40 in good health.

This clonotype has a single count. The chain joins TRBV7-8 to TRBJ1-1, with D possibly being TRBD1 (5 bases). Germline-derived CDR1 and CDR2 are SGHVS and FQNEAQ. V was trimmed by 6 bases and J by 1 base, leaving 12 bases between them. The CDR3 has 14 amino acids. In nucleotides, the CDR3 is TGTGCCAGCAGGATGGGGCTTCAGAACACTGAAGCTTTCTTT. This translates into CASRMGLQNTEAFF.

This clonotype was detected ten times or more. V gene TRBV20-1 combines with J gene TRBJ2-7; 7 nucleotides agree with TRBD1. CDR3 size: 16 residues. Germline CDR1 is DFQATT and CDR2 is SNEGSKA (reference sequence). Losses at the gene ends were 3 bases for V and 2 bases for J; bases not matched to a gene: 13. CDR3 DNA sequence: TGCAGTGCTAGTTTCGTCCAGAACAGGGGAACCTACGAGCAGTACTTC. Its protein product is CSASFVQNRGTYEQYF.

On this clonotype itself: It may be a read error: a sequence one base away is much more abundant. The genes are TRBV10-3 and TRBJ2-1; D is possibly TRBD1 or TRBD2 (5 bases each). The J call is uncertain, as TRBJ2-7 better fits the DNA end. This CDR3 has 15 residues. Germline CDR1 is ENHRY and CDR2 is SYGVKD. The CDR3 sequence: CAISDPGRGNNEQYF. The CDR3, as DNA: TGTGCCATCAGTGATCCGGGACGGGGCAACAATGAGCAGTACTTC.

This clonotype has a count of ten or more. The chain joins TRBV12-3 or TRBV12-4 to TRBJ2-3; 8 bases align to TRBD1. The CDR3 extends over 13 amino acids. J was trimmed by 3 bases and V by 6 bases; bases with no gene match: 2. CDR3 sequence: CASRDRDTDTQYF. The CDR3 bases are TGTGCCAGCAGGGACAGGGATACAGATACGCAGTATTTT.